This T cell receptor (beta chain) was captured in a study of T cells after yellow fever vaccination. This CDR3 is built from 13 residues. The germline V and J ends were trimmed by 7 bases and 6 bases, with 12 bases remaining between them. Study-wide results and caveats: Contaminants from the bulk population, in the form of abundant clonotypes, could be found in FACS-sorted repertoires.

Note on this clonotype: What it binds is unknown.

TCRdb re-analysed the 5' RACE reads in MiXCR, keeping a single row per CDR3 protein. Of fewer than 450,000 distinct CDR3 sequences listed, around 3.9% are singletons. The chain combines TRBV12-3 or TRBV12-4 with TRBJ2-2; no clear D. The sequencing here drew on PBMCs, taken 5 days after the yellow fever booster vaccination. The clonotype was recovered from a man younger than 35 who received the YFV17D yellow fever vaccine. The CDR3 is CASTITGAGELFF. The CDR3 DNA reads as TGTGCCAGCACTATTACGGGTGCCGGGGAGCTGTTTTTT.